The 30 T cell receptor beta chains reported below all come from one sample, sequenced in a study of molecular identifiers for immune sequencing clone quantification. TCRdb re-called the PCR reads through MiXCR, storing one row per CDR3 protein. The sample includes about 98,000 distinct CDR3 sequences, around 30% of them seen just once. The sequencing sample was made of naive CD8+ T cells from blood, with Jurkat cell RNA spiked in. Subset: FACS-sorted CD8+CD4-CCR7+CD45RA+ naive T cells. Receptors were obtained from a human donor in good health. Some libraries in this study had Jurkat cell RNA spiked in.

This clonotype appeared a few times. The V call is TRBV12-3 or TRBV12-4, the J call TRBJ1-2, with a possible D match to TRBD1 (5 bases). Deletions cut 8 bases from V and 2 bases from J, with 9 bases between. This CDR3 has 12 residues. The CDR3 sequence is CASRGPNYGYTF. The CDR3 nucleotides read TGTGCCAGCCGGGGCCCAAACTATGGCTACACCTTC.

This chain joins TRBV24-1 and TRBJ2-7; D is uncertain. The V end lost 4 bases, the J end lost 3 bases, and 9 bases lay between the germline ends. The CDR3 runs to 13 residues. CDR1 and CDR2 from the germline V gene are KGHDR and SFDVKD. Here the CDR3 DNA reads TGTGCCACCAGTGAGGGCCAGAACTACGAGCAGTACTTC. This gives the protein CATSEGQNYEQYF.

This clonotype has a handful of counts. The chain joins TRBV28 to TRBJ2-7, with 7 bases lining up with TRBD1. CDR1 MDHEN and CDR2 SYDVKM come from the germline V gene. CDR3 length: 14 residues. V dropped 1 base and J dropped 3; count of bases not matched to a gene: 3. CDR3 sequence: CASSLYAGGYEQYF. The CDR3 DNA is TGTGCCAGCAGTTTATATGCAGGGGGCTACGAGCAGTACTTC. The full variable domain, in which reference TRBV28 and TRBJ2-7 provide the parts outside the CDR3, is DVKVTQSSRYLVKRTGEKVFLECVQDMDHENMFWYRQDPGLGLRLIYFSYDVKMKEKGDIPEGYSVSREKKERFSLILESASTNQTSMYLCASSLYAGGYEQYFGPGTRLTVT.

J is TRBJ2-3 and V is TRBV6-6; tentatively, D is TRBD1 (7 bases). V shed 4 bases and J shed 4 bases, with 12 bases lying between them. Per germline, CDR1 MNHNY and CDR2 SVGAGI (reference sequence). There are 14 residues in the CDR3. The CDR3 loop is CASSCGTAPDTQYF. The CDR3 bases are TGTGCCAGCAGTTGCGGGACAGCACCAGATACGCAGTATTTT.

This clonotype has just one count. A much bigger clone sits one base away, suggesting this may be a read error. As the CDR3 is not closed by the conserved phenylalanine or tryptophan, this likely results from a read error. The rearrangement uses TRBV29-1 and TRBJ2-1, with a possible D match to TRBD1 (6 bases). V lost 2 bases and J lost 8, with 10 bases in between. This CDR3 spans 12 amino acids. CDR1 is SQVTM, CDR2 ANQGSEA, per germline. The CDR3 coding sequence is TGCAGCGTTGAAAAAGGGGGATATGAGCAGTTCCTC. It codes for CSVEKGGYEQFL.

This clonotype has a count of ten or more. V is TRBV20-1 and J is TRBJ2-7; TRBD2 agrees at 7 bases. Germline-derived CDR1 and CDR2 are DFQATT and SNEGSKA (reference sequence). The CDR3 length is 14 residues. Losses at the gene ends were 6 bases for V and 0 bases for J; bases not matched to a gene: 8. The CDR3 DNA is TGCAGTGCGCCGTGGGAGGGAAACTCCTACGAGCAGTACTTC. Translation: CSAPWEGNSYEQYF.

About this clonotype: Lacking the conserved final phenylalanine or tryptophan, this CDR3 likely reflects a read error. The chain uses TRBV7-2 and TRBJ2-3, with 9 bases aligning to TRBD2. Germline V CDR1 and CDR2: SGHTA, FQGNSA. With V trimmed by 3 bases and J by 1 base, 8 bases remained unmatched. The CDR3 is 17 amino acids. This CDR3 is CASSFETSGWRTDTQYY. CDR3 DNA sequence: TGTGCCAGCAGCTTTGAGACTAGCGGCTGGCGCACAGATACGCAGTATTAT.

The CDR3 sequence: CASSLGGQIYGYTF. The CDR3, as DNA: TGTGCCAGCAGCTTGGGGGGACAGATATATGGCTACACCTTC. V usage is TRBV5-4 and J usage is TRBJ1-2, with 7 nucleotides matching TRBD1. The CDR3 extends over 14 amino acids. V gave up 0 bases and J gave up 5 bases; unmatched junction bases: 4. Per the germline V gene, CDR1 is SGHNT and CDR2 is YYREEE (reference sequence).

About this clonotype itself: Being one base from a much bigger clone, this may be a read error. The rearrangement links TRBV28 to TRBJ1-4; TRBD1 aligns across 9 bases. The CDR3 consists of 15 residues. CDR1 is MDHEN and CDR2 is SYDVKM in the germline V gene. V lost 6 bases and J lost 4; bases outside the gene matches: 6. The DNA of the CDR3 is TGTGCCAGCAGCCCTCCGGGACAGGGTAATGAAAAACTGTTTTTT. Protein sequence: CASSPPGQGNEKLFF.

The rearrangement links TRBV9 to TRBJ2-7, with D tentatively TRBD2 (5 bases). Trimming pared 4 bases from V and 4 bases from J, leaving 12 bases between. This CDR3 has 13 amino acids. Germline V lookup: CDR1 SGDLS, CDR2 YYNGEE. CDR3 in amino acids: CASSPASGYEQYF. The CDR3 region has the DNA TGTGCCAGCAGCCCTGCCTCGGGATACGAGCAGTACTTC.

This clonotype was observed many times. The chain carries TRBV5-4 and TRBJ2-7; D gene unclear. V gave up 3 bases and J gave up 5 bases, with 9 bases separating them. The CDR3 runs 12 residues. Germline CDR1 SGHNT, CDR2 YYREEE (reference sequence). As DNA, the CDR3 is TGTGCCAGCAGCTGGACGATCAACGAGCAGTACTTC. Amino acid sequence: CASSWTINEQYF.

This clonotype has a single count. This sequence joins TRBV9 and TRBJ2-7; TRBD1 aligns across 10 bases. Germline loops: CDR1 SGDLS, CDR2 YYNGEE. J gave up 2 bases and V 4 bases, and 9 bases lay outside the gene matches. This CDR3 contains 16 residues. CDR3 DNA sequence: TGTGCCAGCAGCTCCGACGACAGGGGGCTAACCTACGAGCAGTACTTC. It encodes CASSSDDRGLTYEQYF.

The V and J genes are TRBV12-3 or TRBV12-4 and TRBJ2-1; the match to TRBD2 covers 11 bases. After removal of 3 bases from V and 0 bases from J, the junction contained 7 bases not matched to a gene. The CDR3 contains 18 residues. CDR3 residues: CASSFRLAGPSSYNEQFF. The CDR3 nucleotides are TGTGCCAGCAGTTTTCGACTAGCGGGGCCCAGCTCCTACAATGAGCAGTTCTTC.

About this clonotype itself: A much larger clone sits a single nucleotide away, making a read error possible. The chain uses TRBV29-1 and TRBJ2-2; D might be TRBD2 (5 bases). This CDR3 contains 15 residues. The germline V and J ends were trimmed by 7 bases and 1 base, with 16 bases remaining between them. The V gene's germline CDR1 is SQVTM and CDR2 ANQGSEA. This CDR3 is CSAAGLSQNTGELFF. The CDR3 nucleotides are TGCAGCGCTGCAGGACTGTCCCAGAACACCGGGGAGCTGTTTTTT.

Many counts were recorded for this clonotype. The chain combines TRBV19 with TRBJ1-1, with D unclear. The CDR3 spans 13 residues. Trimming removed 5 bases at V and 1 base at J, with 8 bases between. The germline V gene has CDR1 LNHDA and CDR2 SQIVND (reference sequence). CDR3 sequence: CASSLATNTEAFF. The CDR3 nucleotides read TGTGCCAGTAGTTTAGCAACGAACACTGAAGCTTTCTTT.

This clonotype was observed a few times. The V gene is TRBV7-8, the J gene TRBJ1-5; D perhaps matches TRBD1 (6 bases). CDR1 is SGHVS, CDR2 FQNEAQ, per germline. V lost 1 base, J lost 7 bases, and 14 bases lay in between. The CDR3 is made up of 15 amino acids. The DNA of the CDR3 is TGTGCCAGCAGCTTAGACAGGGTAGGCAGCCAGCCCCAGCATTTT. Amino acid sequence: CASSLDRVGSQPQHF. The complete variable domain, with remaining parts taken from reference TRBV7-8 and TRBJ1-5, reads GAGVSQSPRYKVAKRGQDVALRCDPISGHVSLFWYQQALGQGPEFLTYFQNEAQLDKSGLPSDRFFAERPEGSVSTLKIQRTQQEDSAVYLCASSLDRVGSQPQHFGDGTRLSIL.

This chain uses TRBV7-3 with TRBJ2-1; the match to TRBD2 covers 8 bases. Germline values: CDR1 SGHTA, CDR2 FQGTGA. V lost 5 bases, J lost 4 bases, and 4 bases stayed unmatched. There are 14 residues in the CDR3. The CDR3 nucleotides are TGTGCCAGCAGCAACTTAGCGGGGTACAATGAGCAGTTCTTC. It specifies CASSNLAGYNEQFF.

This clonotype appeared a few times. The V and J genes are TRBV12-3 or TRBV12-4 and TRBJ2-5, with D possibly matching TRBD2 (6 bases). The CDR3 contains 14 residues. Trimming removed 2 bases at V and 5 bases at J, with 12 bases between. CDR3 coding DNA: TGTGCCAGCAGTTTACCGGGAGTAGTCGAGACCCAGTACTTC. Translation gives CASSLPGVVETQYF.

This chain joins TRBV13 and TRBJ2-1; 9 bases match TRBD2. The CDR3 has 15 residues. Germline CDR1 reads PRHDT; CDR2 reads FYEKMQ (reference sequence). The V gene end was trimmed by 5 bases and the J gene end by 4 bases; junction bases not matched to a gene: 6. The chain's CDR3 is CASSPGLARYNEQFF. In DNA, the CDR3 is TGTGCCAGCAGCCCAGGACTAGCGAGGTACAATGAGCAGTTCTTC. Combining the CDR3 with reference TRBV13 and TRBJ2-1 gives the whole variable domain AAGVIQSPRHLIKEKRETATLKCYPIPRHDTVYWYQQGPGQDPQFLISFYEKMQSDKGSIPDRFSAQQFSDYHSELNMSSLELGDSALYFCASSPGLARYNEQFFGPGTRLTVL.

The sample holds a few counts of this clonotype. V usage is TRBV6-6 and J usage is TRBJ2-5, with 9 nucleotides matching TRBD1. The germline CDR1 and CDR2 sequences are MNHNY and SVGAGI (reference sequence). Trimming removed 5 bases from V and 4 bases from J; junction bases left unmatched: 5. This CDR3 is 14 amino acids long. CDR3 nucleotide sequence: TGTGCCAGCAGTCAGACAGGGGGAGCAGAGACCCAGTACTTC. Translated, it gives CASSQTGGAETQYF.

In this sample, this clonotype turned up once. A much larger clone is a single base away; this may be a read error. The chain joins TRBV20-1 to TRBJ2-3; D might be TRBD2 (6 bases). The germline V gene has CDR1 DFQATT and CDR2 SNEGSKA (reference sequence). The CDR3 contains 14 residues. Trimming pared 6 bases from V and 2 bases from J, leaving 15 bases between. The CDR3 DNA reads as TGCAGTGCAAAAGAGGGGCGGGACACAGATACGCAGTATTTT. This codes for CSAKEGRDTDTQYF.

This clonotype was recorded a few times. CDR3 sequence: CASSHPRGPQHF. CDR3 nucleotide sequence: TGTGCCAGCAGCCACCCTAGGGGGCCCCAGCATTTT. This chain connects TRBV4-2 to TRBJ1-5; D possibly corresponds to TRBD1 (5 bases). Germline CDR1 is LGHNA and CDR2 is YNFKEQ. The CDR3 runs 12 residues. With 3 bases removed from V and 9 bases from J, the gap between germline ends came to 9 bases.

Concerning this clonotype itself: A much larger clone differs by one base, so this may be a read error. The V gene is TRBV28, the J gene TRBJ2-1, with no clear D. The CDR3 runs to 14 residues. Looked up from germline, CDR1 is MDHEN and CDR2 is SYDVKM. Here the CDR3 reads CASSLSDRYNEPFF. The CDR3 DNA sequence: TGTGCCAGCAGTTTATCCGACCGATACAATGAGCCGTTCTTC.

This clonotype has more than one count but fewer than ten. This sequence joins TRBV27 and TRBJ2-7, with 11 bases that match TRBD2. With 0 bases clipped from V and 3 bases from J, the junction kept 4 bases outside the gene matches. This CDR3 has 16 residues. CDR1 is MNHEY and CDR2 is SMNVEV in the germline V gene (reference sequence). The CDR3 reads CASSLSWTSGYYEQYF. For the CDR3, the DNA is TGTGCCAGCAGTTTATCCTGGACTAGCGGGTACTACGAGCAGTACTTC.

Regarding this clonotype: Here the CDR3 omits its conserved ending phenylalanine or tryptophan, so a read error is the likely source. The chain combines TRBV4-3 with TRBJ2-7; D is ambiguous. CDR1 and CDR2 (germline): LGHNA, YSLEER. CDR3 length: 16 amino acids. V lost 1 base and J lost 5, with 18 bases in between. CDR3 region: CASSQALLSPTHEQYI. In DNA, the CDR3 is TGCGCCAGCAGCCAAGCCCTTCTGAGCCCCACCCACGAGCAGTACATC.

This clonotype was found once. A much larger clone lies a single base off, so this may be a read error. The V gene is TRBV11-2, the J gene TRBJ2-7, with 7 bases identical to TRBD1. CDR1 and CDR2 from the germline V gene are SGHAT and FQNNGV. The CDR3 runs 15 residues. The V gene end was trimmed by 0 bases and the J gene end by 5 bases; junction bases not matched to a gene: 7. DNA for the CDR3: TGTGCCAGCAGCTTAGAAGGGGGCCGAAGCGACGAGCAGTACTTC. Translation: CASSLEGGRSDEQYF.

This clonotype appeared many times. The chain recombines TRBV6-6 with TRBJ2-6; D is unclear. This CDR3 has 11 residues. Trimming pared 0 bases from V and 12 bases from J, leaving 3 bases between. Germline assignment: CDR1 MNHNY and CDR2 SVGAGI (reference sequence). CDR3 nucleotide sequence: TGTGCCAGCAGTTACTCGGTCGTCCTGACTTTC. Protein: CASSYSVVLTF.

The sample holds many counts of this clonotype. This chain joins TRBV28 and TRBJ1-1, with unresolved D. This CDR3 spans 13 amino acids. The V gene lost 6 bases and the J gene lost 0 bases, with 8 bases spanning the gap. The germline CDR1 and CDR2 sequences are MDHEN and SYDVKM. CDR3 DNA: TGTGCCAGCAGCCTACAATTGAACACTGAAGCTTTCTTT. It yields the protein CASSLQLNTEAFF.

For this clonotype: A much larger clonotype is one base distant, so this may be a read error. This chain joins TRBV28 and TRBJ2-7, with D uncertain. This CDR3 comprises 11 residues. Germline CDR1 and CDR2: MDHEN and SYDVKM. The CDR3 nucleotides read TGTGCCAGCAGCCCCTCCGGCGAGCAGAACTTC. Residues: CASSPSGEQNF.

This clonotype was found a few times. V gene TRBV7-8 combines with J gene TRBJ2-3; D not certain. CDR3 length: 14 residues. Germline lookup yields CDR1 SGHVS and CDR2 FQNEAQ. The ends were cut back, 4 bases at V and 4 bases at J, with 12 bases in the middle. The CDR3 reads CASSYASTSDTQYF. Written as DNA, the CDR3 is TGTGCCAGCAGCTACGCGAGTACGTCAGATACGCAGTATTTT.